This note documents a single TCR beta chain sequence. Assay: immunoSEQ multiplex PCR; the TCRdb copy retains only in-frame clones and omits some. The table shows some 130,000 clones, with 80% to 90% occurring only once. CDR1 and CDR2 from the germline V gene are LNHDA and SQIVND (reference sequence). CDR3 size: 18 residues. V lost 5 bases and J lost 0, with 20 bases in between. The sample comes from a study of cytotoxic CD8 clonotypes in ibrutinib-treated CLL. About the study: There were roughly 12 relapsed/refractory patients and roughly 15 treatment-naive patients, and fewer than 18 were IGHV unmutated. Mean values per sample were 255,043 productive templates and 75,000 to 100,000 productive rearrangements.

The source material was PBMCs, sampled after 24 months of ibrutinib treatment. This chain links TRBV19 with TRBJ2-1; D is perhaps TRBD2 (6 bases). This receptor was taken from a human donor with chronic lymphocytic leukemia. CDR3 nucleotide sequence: TGTGCCAGTAGTCCATCTCGCCCGACTAGTGGCTCCTACAATGAGCAGTTCTTC. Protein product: CASSPSRPTSGSYNEQFF.